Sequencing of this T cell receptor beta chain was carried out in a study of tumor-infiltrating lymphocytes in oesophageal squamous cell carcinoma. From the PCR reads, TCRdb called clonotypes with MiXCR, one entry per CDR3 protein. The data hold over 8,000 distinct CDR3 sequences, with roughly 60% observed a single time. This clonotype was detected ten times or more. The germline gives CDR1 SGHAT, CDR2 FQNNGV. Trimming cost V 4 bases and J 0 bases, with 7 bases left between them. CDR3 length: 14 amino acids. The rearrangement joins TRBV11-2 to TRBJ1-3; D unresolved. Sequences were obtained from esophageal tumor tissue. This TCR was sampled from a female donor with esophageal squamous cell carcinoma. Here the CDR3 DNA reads TGTGCCAGCAGCTCAGGACTCTCTGGAAACACCATATATTTT. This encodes CASSSGLSGNTIYF.